These 10 T cell receptor beta chains originate from one sample sequenced in a study of T cell responses to AZD1222 COVID-19 vaccine. Produced via immunoSEQ multiplex PCR; TCRdb's table is partial and in-frame only. The table lists approximately 120,000 clones, 92% of them singletons, with 1.1% in the top ten. Sequencing was performed on peripheral blood, taken on day 0 of AZD1222 vaccination. Receptor source: an adult in good health.

J is TRBJ1-1 and V is TRBV5-1; D uncertain. The CDR3 loop spans 12 amino acids. The V gene's germline CDR1 is SGHRS and CDR2 YFSETQ. V lost 0 bases and J lost 10, with 10 bases in between. The CDR3 bases are TGCGCCAGCAGCTTGGTGACACCGAGAGCTTTCTTT. Translating it yields CASSLVTPRAFF.

The CDR3 reads CASSARTRETQYF. The CDR3 DNA is TGTGCCAGCAGCGCCCGGACCCGAGAGACCCAGTACTTC. V is TRBV2 and J is TRBJ2-5, with D unresolved. Germline loops: CDR1 SNHLY, CDR2 FYNNEI. The CDR3 is made up of 13 amino acids. Trimming cost V 6 bases and J 4 bases, with 12 bases left between them. Filled out from reference TRBV2 and TRBJ2-5, the complete variable domain reads EPEVTQTPSHQVTQMGQEVILRCVPISNHLYFYWYRQILGQKVEFLVSFYNNEISEKSEIFDDQFSVERPDGSNFTLKIRSTKLEDSAMYFCASSARTRETQYFGPGTRLLVL.

J is TRBJ1-2 and V is TRBV5-6; TRBD1 is a possible D gene (5 bases). V dropped 1 base and J dropped 8 bases, with 9 bases sitting between them. The CDR3 runs 12 residues. Germline V gene lookup returns CDR1 SGHDT and CDR2 YYEEEE. The CDR3 sequence: CASSLRGTGYTF. The CDR3 coding sequence is TGTGCCAGCAGCTTGAGAGGGACCGGCTACACCTTC.

CDR3 sequence reads: CASSRGSTGELFF. In DNA form, the CDR3 reads TGTGCCAGCAGCCGGGGGAGCACCGGGGAGCTGTTTTTT. This sequence joins TRBV12-3 or TRBV12-4 and TRBJ2-2; tentative D call: TRBD2 (6 bases). V was pared by 6 bases and J by 4 bases, with 9 bases between. The CDR3 length is 13 residues.

The rearrangement links TRBV18 to TRBJ1-2; 8 bases match TRBD1. Trimming cost V 2 bases and J 7 bases; bases outside gene matches: 6. Germline V lookup: CDR1 KGHSH, CDR2 LQKENI. The CDR3 has 14 amino acids. DNA for the CDR3: TGTGCCAGCTCACCATCAGGGGGCGTTTCTGGCTACACCTTC. Residues: CASSPSGGVSGYTF.

This chain uses TRBV12-3 or TRBV12-4 with TRBJ1-3; D not resolved. The CDR3 runs to 13 residues. With 3 bases removed from V and 0 bases from J, the gap between germline ends came to 3 bases. The CDR3 nucleotides read TGTGCCAGCAGTTTTCCCTCTGGAAACACCATATATTTT. It codes for CASSFPSGNTIYF.

The chain recombines TRBV2 with TRBJ2-5; D tentatively fits TRBD1 or TRBD2 (5 bases each). Trimming stripped 7 bases from V and 7 bases from J, with 16 bases between. The CDR3 runs to 13 residues. CDR1 is SNHLY and CDR2 is FYNNEI in the germline V gene. CDR3 sequence reads: CASKTGTPWTQYF. CDR3 in DNA: TGTGCCAGCAAAACCGGGACCCCATGGACCCAGTACTTC.

This chain uses TRBV5-4 with TRBJ1-6; D remains ambiguous. Germline lookup yields CDR1 SGHNT and CDR2 YYREEE (reference sequence). The CDR3 is made up of 13 amino acids. V was shortened by 6 bases and J by 7 bases, with 11 bases between the two germline ends. The DNA for the CDR3 is TGTGCCAGCACTGTGACAAAGAATTCACCCCTCCACTTT. This gives the protein CASTVTKNSPLHF.

V is TRBV7-9 and J is TRBJ1-2; no reliable D call. CDR1 is SEHNR, CDR2 FQNEAQ, per germline (reference sequence). Trimming took 5 bases from V and 4 from J, leaving 11 bases between them. The CDR3 totals 13 residues. The CDR3 loop is CASSASDPYGYTF. CDR3 DNA sequence: TGTGCCAGCAGCGCTTCGGACCCCTATGGCTACACCTTC.

This chain links TRBV9 with TRBJ2-7, with D possibly matching TRBD1 (6 bases). Trimming removed 0 bases at V and 4 bases at J, with 8 bases between. CDR1 SGDLS and CDR2 YYNGEE come from the germline V gene. The CDR3 is made up of 13 amino acids. The DNA for the CDR3 is TGTGCCAGCAGCGTAGAGGGGGTTTACGAGCAGTACTTC. Translation gives CASSVEGVYEQYF. The full variable domain, its missing parts supplied by reference TRBV9 and TRBJ2-7, is DSGVTQTPKHLITATGQRVTLRCSPRSGDLSVYWYQQSLDQGLQFLIQYYNGEERAKGNILERFSAQQFPDLHSELNLSSLELGDSALYFCASSVEGVYEQYFGPGTRLTVT.